This T cell receptor (beta chain) was captured in a study of blood T cell repertoires in COVID-19. Clones were sequenced by immunoSEQ multiplex PCR, and TCRdb holds only the in-frame ones, with some missing. The top ten hold about 2% of the sample, which has 290,000 or so clones, around 90% seen once. The CDR3 extends over 16 amino acids. V shed 5 bases and J 5 bases; nucleotides not matched to a gene: 6. The germline CDR1 and CDR2 sequences are MNHEY and SMNVEV (reference sequence). The specimen was peripheral blood. The V and J genes are TRBV27 and TRBJ2-2; 12 nucleotides line up with TRBD2. The receptor was derived from a man aged 18 to 29 with active or convalescent COVID-19. Written as DNA, the CDR3 is TGTGCCAGCAGTCTACTAGCGGGGGGTCTTACCGGGGAGCTGTTTTTT. Its protein product is CASSLLAGGLTGELFF.